The clone carrying this T cell receptor beta chain has only a few counts. Its antigen is not known. These data originate in a study of early T cells in non-severe SARS-CoV-2 infection. Study overall: Investigators sequenced bulk RNA drawn from unsorted whole blood, and chains remained unpaired.

Study-level findings and limits: Database matching using VDJdb favored anti-spike CD8 responses, with private and CD4 specificities left missing.

The CDR3 covers 19 residues. V lost 3 bases and J lost 3; bases outside the gene matches: 16. Individual cDNA molecules were tagged with unique molecular identifiers. TCRdb passed the 5' RACE reads through MiXCR, listing each CDR3 protein once. Of fewer than 60,000 distinct CDR3 sequences detected, around 9.6% appear once; the ten largest clones hold about 5.4%. The material was whole blood, obtained at baseline. This receptor was identified in an adult who was a healthcare worker with PCR-confirmed SARS-CoV-2 infection or an uninfected control (not recorded which). The chain couples TRBV12-3 or TRBV12-4 to TRBJ2-4; 8 nucleotides match TRBD2. The CDR3 protein is CASSFVRGGRSDDKNIQYF. CDR3 in DNA: TGTGCCAGCAGTTTTGTACGGGGCGGGAGGTCCGACGACAAAAACATTCAGTACTTC.